What follows are 21 T cell receptor beta chains derived from one specimen sequenced in a study of cytomegalovirus exposure and HLA in healthy donors. PCR involved 60 Vbeta and 13 Jbeta primers. Data came from immunoSEQ multiplex PCR; TCRdb stores just in-frame clones and leaves some out. Of 100,000 to 150,000 clones listed, roughly 71% are singletons. Sequencing used PBMCs. The receptors were sampled from a woman in her forties or fifties in good health and CMV-seropositive.

This chain joins TRBV7-2 and TRBJ2-7; D possibly corresponds to TRBD2 (5 bases). Germline assignment: CDR1 SGHTA and CDR2 FQGNSA. This CDR3 comprises 14 residues. The germline V and J ends were trimmed by 5 bases and 2 bases, with 13 bases remaining between them. The CDR3 is CASSQYGGPYEQYF. The CDR3 coding sequence is TGTGCCAGCAGCCAGTACGGAGGCCCCTACGAGCAGTACTTC. The full variable domain, its missing parts supplied by reference TRBV7-2 and TRBJ2-7, is GAGVSQSPSNKVTEKGKDVELRCDPISGHTALYWYRQSLGQGLEFLIYFQGNSAPDKSGLPSDRFSAERTGGSVSTLTIQRTQQEDSAVYLCASSQYGGPYEQYFGPGTRLTVT.

The CDR3 region is CAIRGGAAGELFF. The CDR3 nucleotides read TGTGCCATCAGGGGGGGGGCCGCCGGGGAGCTGTTTTTT. This rearrangement joins TRBV10-3 to TRBJ2-2, with D perhaps matching TRBD2 (7 bases). In germline, CDR1 is ENHRY, CDR2 SYGVKD. CDR3 length: 13 amino acids. V was trimmed by 6 bases and J by 6 bases, leaving 11 bases between them.

The sample holds one count of this clone. V gene TRBV5-1 combines with J gene TRBJ2-1; tentative D call: TRBD1 (5 bases). The CDR3 loop spans 17 amino acids. V was shortened by 4 bases and J by 0 bases, with 17 bases between the two germline ends. Germline V CDR1 and CDR2: SGHRS, YFSETQ. The CDR3 region is CASSKTRQSGSYNEQFF. The CDR3 bases are TGCGCCAGCAGCAAAACCCGACAGTCCGGCTCCTACAATGAGCAGTTCTTC.

This sequence joins TRBV29-1 and TRBJ2-3, with TRBD1 identical over 10 bases. Germline CDR1 reads SQVTM; CDR2 reads ANQGSEA. The CDR3 covers 13 residues. Trimming cost V 7 bases and J 7 bases; bases outside gene matches: 8. CDR3: CSALGQGGYTQYF. CDR3 sequence (DNA): TGCAGCGCCCTCGGACAGGGGGGTTATACGCAGTATTTT.

The chain combines TRBV4-1 with TRBJ2-2; 9 bases fit TRBD2. CDR3 length: 19 residues. CDR1 is MGHRA and CDR2 is YSYEKL in the germline V gene. Trimming removed 4 bases from V and 5 bases from J; junction bases left unmatched: 17. The CDR3 loop reads CASSRLGRASGVGTGELFF. Here the CDR3 DNA reads TGCGCCAGCAGCCGACTAGGTCGGGCTAGCGGGGTTGGGACCGGGGAGCTGTTTTTT.

The J gene is TRBJ2-5, the V gene TRBV10-3, with a weak D call TRBD1 (5 bases). V gave up 2 bases and J gave up 1 base, with 11 bases separating them. The CDR3 spans 15 residues. Germline lookup yields CDR1 ENHRY and CDR2 SYGVKD. CDR3 DNA sequence: TGTGCCATCAGTGAGCGATTAGGGGTCCAAGAGACCCAGTACTTC. It specifies CAISERLGVQETQYF.

The chain employs TRBV5-1 and TRBJ2-5; the D is unclear. Germline V gene lookup returns CDR1 SGHRS and CDR2 YFSETQ. This CDR3 region has 14 residues. The V end was cut by 4 bases, the J end by 2 bases, with 12 bases between. CDR3 sequence (DNA): TGCGCCAGCAGCCCCCAAAGAGTTCAAGAGACCCAGTACTTC. It specifies CASSPQRVQETQYF. Using reference TRBV5-1 and TRBJ2-5 for the parts outside the CDR3, the full variable domain is KAGVTQTPRYLIKTRGQQVTLSCSPISGHRSVSWYQQTPGQGLQFLFEYFSETQRNKGNFPGRFSGRQFSNSRSEMNVSTLELGDSALYLCASSPQRVQETQYFGPGTRLLVL.

V usage is TRBV2 and J usage is TRBJ1-6; D unclear. V gave up 4 bases and J gave up 6 bases, with 7 bases separating them. This CDR3 is built from 13 residues. CDR1 is SNHLY, CDR2 FYNNEI, per germline. The CDR3 DNA is TGTGCCAGCAGTGGAACTCGTAATTCACCCCTCCACTTT. Translation: CASSGTRNSPLHF.

The chain combines TRBV6-1 with TRBJ2-3; 7 bases match TRBD1. CDR1 and CDR2 from the germline V gene are MNHNS and SASEGT. V trimming: 4 bases; J trimming: 3 bases; junction bases outside the gene matches: 10. This CDR3 region has 16 residues. The CDR3 region is CASSVQTGFGTDTQYF. CDR3 sequence (DNA): TGTGCCAGCAGTGTACAGACAGGGTTCGGAACAGATACGCAGTATTTT.

Remarks on this clone: At one boundary the junction diverges from the germline segment, which might be a read error. The V call is TRBV5-1, the J call TRBJ1-2, with TRBD1 matching over 8 bases. The CDR3 runs to 14 residues. Germline CDR1 SGHRS, CDR2 YFSETQ. CDR3 nucleotide sequence: TGCGCCAGCAGCTTGTATGCAGGGGGCGATGGCTGCACCTTC. Protein sequence: CASSLYAGGDGCTF.

A single count supports this clone. The chain joins TRBV27 to TRBJ2-5; 7 positions agree with TRBD1. This CDR3 is 16 amino acids long. V was clipped by 2 bases and J by 3 bases; unmatched bases: 9. Germline V lookup: CDR1 MNHEY, CDR2 SMNVEV (reference sequence). The CDR3 reads CASSLTTTTGEETQYF. For the CDR3, the DNA is TGTGCCAGCAGTTTAACCACCACAACAGGGGAAGAGACCCAGTACTTC.

The chain is built from TRBV11-2 and TRBJ2-3; 7 bases are shared with TRBD1. V dropped 7 bases and J dropped 1; count of bases not matched to a gene: 2. The CDR3 loop spans 13 amino acids. Germline CDR1 and CDR2: SGHAT and FQNNGV. As DNA, the CDR3 is TGTGCCAGCAACCAGGGGGGCACAGATACGCAGTATTTT. It translates to CASNQGGTDTQYF.

The CDR3 loop reads CASSLSSSGGARDTQYF. CDR3 nucleotide sequence: TGTGCCAGCAGTTTATCCTCTAGCGGGGGGGCCAGAGATACGCAGTATTTT. This chain connects TRBV27 to TRBJ2-3; 12 positions match TRBD2. The CDR3 covers 17 residues. V lost 0 bases, J lost 5 bases, and 6 bases stayed unmatched. Germline V CDR1 and CDR2: MNHEY, SMNVEV (reference sequence).

The chain links TRBV28 to TRBJ2-5; 9 bases line up with TRBD2. Germline assignment: CDR1 MDHEN and CDR2 SYDVKM. Trimming cost V 3 bases and J 2 bases; bases outside gene matches: 1. The CDR3 has 14 amino acids. CDR3 sequence reads: CASSLRGGQETQYF. For the CDR3, the DNA is TGTGCCAGCAGTTTGCGGGGGGGGCAAGAGACCCAGTACTTC.

The rearrangement uses TRBV7-3 and TRBJ2-3; 7 bases map to TRBD2. There are 13 residues in the CDR3. V dropped 4 bases and J dropped 4; count of bases not matched to a gene: 2. The germline V gene has CDR1 SGHTA and CDR2 FQGTGA. The CDR3 here is CASSSGGSDTQYF. CDR3 nucleotide sequence: TGTGCCAGCAGCTCCGGGGGGTCAGATACGCAGTATTTT.

The chain links TRBV5-1 to TRBJ2-7; 10 bases fit TRBD1. The ends lost 1 base at V and 3 bases at J; junction bases unmatched: 4. The CDR3 totals 15 residues. The germline V gene encodes CDR1 SGHRS and CDR2 YFSETQ. For the CDR3, the DNA is TGCGCCAGCAGCTTGTGGACAGGGGGTAACTACGAGCAGTACTTC. This encodes CASSLWTGGNYEQYF.

The chain carries TRBV6-5 and TRBJ2-7; 7 bases align to TRBD2. V gave up 8 bases and J gave up 3 bases; unmatched junction bases: 7. CDR1 MNHEY and CDR2 SVGAGI come from the germline V gene. The length of the CDR3 is 13 residues. The CDR3 protein is CASGSGGFYEQYF. The CDR3, as DNA: TGTGCCAGCGGATCGGGGGGTTTCTACGAGCAGTACTTC.

This CDR3 is CASTLTGAPGVGYTF. As DNA, the CDR3 is TGTGCCAGCACCCTGACAGGGGCCCCTGGGGTCGGCTACACCTTC. The chain carries TRBV11-2 and TRBJ1-2; 8 nucleotides align to TRBD1. CDR1 is SGHAT and CDR2 is FQNNGV in the germline V gene. V lost 7 bases and J lost 8; bases outside the gene matches: 15. The CDR3 is 15 amino acids.

The rearrangement uses TRBV5-4 and TRBJ2-2; 9 nucleotides align to TRBD1. The CDR3 spans 16 residues. From germline, CDR1 is SGHNT and CDR2 YYREEE (reference sequence). Trimming at V came to 4 bases and at J to 5 bases, leaving 9 bases not matched to a gene. The CDR3 sequence is CASSPGQGRKTGELFF. The CDR3, as DNA: TGTGCCAGCAGCCCAGGACAGGGGAGGAAAACCGGGGAGCTGTTTTTT. Full variable domain (missing parts from reference TRBV5-4 and TRBJ2-2): ETGVTQSPTHLIKTRGQQVTLRCSSQSGHNTVSWYQQALGQGPQFIFQYYREEENGRGNFPPRFSGLQFPNYSSELNVNALELDDSALYLCASSPGQGRKTGELFFGEGSRLTVL.

V usage is TRBV4-3 and J usage is TRBJ2-3; a weak D match, TRBD2 (6 bases). The V gene lost 5 bases and the J gene lost 4 bases, with 16 bases spanning the gap. Germline assignment: CDR1 LGHNA and CDR2 YSLEER. The CDR3 loop spans 15 amino acids. In DNA, the CDR3 is TGCGCCAGCAGCGAAGGGGCGGGGCGGTCAGATACGCAGTATTTT. This encodes CASSEGAGRSDTQYF.

This clone occurred a few times. This chain uses TRBV5-5 with TRBJ1-5, with TRBD1 matching 10 bases. Unmatched junction bases numbered 3, after V lost 0 bases and J lost 6 bases. From germline, CDR1 is SGHKS and CDR2 YYEKEE (reference sequence). CDR3 length equals 15 residues. CDR3 residues: CASSLGQGAIQPQHF. CDR3 bases: TGTGCCAGCAGCTTGGGACAGGGGGCCATTCAGCCCCAGCATTTT. Looking up the rest from reference TRBV5-5 and TRBJ1-5 gives the full variable domain: DAGVTQSPTHLIKTRGQQVTLRCSPISGHKSVSWYQQVLGQGPQFIFQYYEKEERGRGNFPDRFSARQFPNYSSELNVNALLLGDSALYLCASSLGQGAIQPQHFGDGTRLSIL.